This T cell receptor (beta chain) was identified during a study of beta chain features in type 1 diabetes. Study outcomes and limitations: Any role of HLA type in TCRB rearrangement remained unresolved here. PCR might favor shorter templates, equally in patients and controls.

CDR3 length: 17 residues. V dropped 6 bases and J dropped 2 bases, with 20 bases sitting between them. Germline V gives CDR1 MDHEN, CDR2 SYDVKM. All of the isolated RNA was reverse transcribed, so expressed TCRB transcripts were sequenced. Produced via immunoSEQ multiplex PCR; TCRdb's table is partial and in-frame only. The sample has about 44,000 clones; about 51% are singletons. To note about this clone: Its antigen is currently unknown.

Sequencing input: Tregs from blood. This sequence was found in a woman aged 18-29 years in good health. V and J are TRBV28 and TRBJ1-5; TRBD1 might be the D (5 bases). Written as DNA, the CDR3 is TGTGCCAGCAGATCCTACCCCCACAGGAAACGCAATCAGCCCCAGCATTTT. Translated: CASRSYPHRKRNQPQHF. Full variable domain (remainder filled in from reference TRBV28 and TRBJ1-5): DVKVTQSSRYLVKRTGEKVFLECVQDMDHENMFWYRQDPGLGLRLIYFSYDVKMKEKGDIPEGYSVSREKKERFSLILESASTNQTSMYLCASRSYPHRKRNQPQHFGDGTRLSIL.